Below, 27 T cell receptor beta chains from the same sample are listed, as sequenced in a study of tumor-infiltrating lymphocytes in oesophageal squamous cell carcinoma. In TCRdb, the PCR reads were re-called with MiXCR into one record per CDR3 protein. The table lists 20,000 to 30,000 distinct CDR3 sequences, about 40% of them singletons. Sample: esophageal tumor tissue. These receptors all stem from a male donor with esophageal squamous cell carcinoma.

This clonotype was picked up many times. This chain uses TRBV18 with TRBJ2-5; unclear D gene. Trimming shortened V by 2 bases and J by 4 bases, and 8 bases separated the two germline ends. In germline, CDR1 is KGHSH, CDR2 LQKENI. CDR3 length equals 13 residues. CDR3 in amino acids: CASSPGVGETQYF. CDR3 nucleotide sequence: TGTGCCAGCTCACCAGGCGTCGGAGAGACCCAGTACTTC.

This clonotype was seen ten or more times. The J gene is TRBJ2-7, the V gene TRBV7-6; D possibly corresponds to TRBD2 (6 bases). Trimming took 2 bases from V and 5 from J, leaving 7 bases between them. Germline lookup yields CDR1 SGHVS and CDR2 FNYEAQ. The CDR3 is 12 residues long. The CDR3 sequence is CASSLSGDEQYF. The CDR3 DNA follows: TGTGCCAGCAGCTTATCGGGGGACGAGCAGTACTTC.

This clonotype was counted between two and nine times. The V call is TRBV6-1, the J call TRBJ2-1; TRBD2 aligns across 10 bases. The CDR3 extends over 15 amino acids. With 6 bases clipped from V and 9 bases from J, the junction kept 11 bases outside the gene matches. The germline V gene encodes CDR1 MNHNS and CDR2 SASEGT. CDR3: CASRRSSGSFSEQFF. In nucleotides, the CDR3 is TGTGCCAGCAGACGGTCTAGCGGGAGTTTCAGTGAGCAGTTCTTC.

This clonotype was recorded at least ten times. The chain couples TRBV19 to TRBJ2-7; the match to TRBD1 covers 12 bases. With 2 bases clipped from V and 3 bases from J, the junction kept 11 bases outside the gene matches. The CDR3 is made up of 18 amino acids. Germline assignment: CDR1 LNHDA and CDR2 SQIVND (reference sequence). The CDR3 DNA sequence: TGTGCCAGTAGTATACCTCCCGGGACAGGGGGCCTTATCTACGAGCAGTACTTC. Protein: CASSIPPGTGGLIYEQYF.

This clonotype was observed many times. The V gene is TRBV27, the J gene TRBJ2-7; TRBD2 matches 7 bases. CDR1 MNHEY and CDR2 SMNVEV come from the germline V gene (reference sequence). CDR3 length: 14 residues. Losses at the gene ends were 5 bases for V and 2 bases for J; bases not matched to a gene: 6. Here the CDR3 reads CASSTGTKAYEQYF. The CDR3 nucleotides read TGTGCCAGCAGTACCGGGACTAAGGCCTACGAGCAGTACTTC.

This clonotype was observed at least ten times. The V call is TRBV19, the J call TRBJ2-3; no reliable D call. Trimming removed 4 bases at V and 5 bases at J, with 7 bases between. Germline CDR1 and CDR2: LNHDA and SQIVND (reference sequence). The CDR3 covers 12 residues. CDR3 bases: TGTGCCAGTAGTACAAACAAAGATACGCAGTATTTT. Translating it yields CASSTNKDTQYF. The full variable domain, completed using reference TRBV19 and TRBJ2-3, is DGGITQSPKYLFRKEGQNVTLSCEQNLNHDAMYWYRQDPGQGLRLIYYSQIVNDFQKGDIAEGYSVSREKKESFPLTVTSAQKNPTAFYLCASSTNKDTQYFGPGTRLTVL.

There are many counts of this clonotype. This chain links TRBV10-3 with TRBJ2-5, with TRBD1 matching 9 bases. CDR3 length: 13 amino acids. Germline V CDR1 and CDR2: ENHRY, SYGVKD. The V segment lost 8 bases and the J segment 3 bases; nucleotides outside the gene matches: 4. The CDR3 loop reads CAIGGQGKETQYF. Here the CDR3 DNA reads TGTGCCATCGGGGGACAGGGAAAAGAGACCCAGTACTTC.

V usage is TRBV19 and J usage is TRBJ2-2; D not resolved. Trimming removed 6 bases from V and 2 bases from J, with 7 bases in between. The CDR3 is 13 amino acids. Germline V lookup: CDR1 LNHDA, CDR2 SQIVND (reference sequence). The CDR3 loop reads CASSVLNTGELFF. CDR3 in DNA: TGTGCCAGTAGCGTACTTAACACCGGGGAGCTGTTTTTT.

This clonotype has ten or more counts. A junction end diverges from the germline sequence, so it may reflect a read error. The chain links TRBV4-2 to TRBJ2-5, with TRBD1 matching 7 bases. Germline CDR1 and CDR2: LGHNA and YNFKEQ. This CDR3 has 17 amino acids. The CDR3 spells CASSQDRQGSSQSPLHF. DNA for the CDR3: TGTGCCAGCAGCCAAGACCGACAGGGATCGTCACAGTCACCCCTCCACTTC.

This clonotype turned up a few times. This sequence joins TRBV7-9 and TRBJ2-1; the D gene could be TRBD1 or TRBD2 (6 bases each). The J call may be mistaken, given a closer DNA end match to TRBJ2-7. CDR1 SEHNR and CDR2 FQNEAQ come from the germline V gene (reference sequence). The CDR3 has 17 amino acids. The CDR3: CASSLSAVWQGRYEQYF. CDR3 in DNA: TGTGCCAGCAGCTTATCGGCAGTTTGGCAGGGGAGGTACGAGCAGTACTTC.

This clonotype was seen once. The rearrangement uses TRBV6-2 or TRBV6-3 and TRBJ2-5; 11 nucleotides align to TRBD2. Gene TRBJ2-1 matches the end of the DNA better, so the J call may be wrong. CDR1 and CDR2 from the germline V gene are MNHEY and SVGEGT. The CDR3 has 15 residues. The CDR3 DNA sequence: TGTGCCAGCAGACCACTAGCGGGAGTAAACAATGAGCAGTTCTTC. Its translation is CASRPLAGVNNEQFF.

This clonotype was counted many times. This chain uses TRBV5-5 with TRBJ2-2; 9 nucleotides match TRBD2. CDR1 is SGHKS, CDR2 YYEKEE, per germline (reference sequence). The CDR3 totals 15 residues. V lost 0 bases and J lost 8; bases outside the gene matches: 5. CDR3 DNA: TGTGCCAGCAGCTTGGAAGTTAGCGGGAGAGGGGAGCTGTTTTTT. It specifies CASSLEVSGRGELFF.

This clonotype was seen at least ten times. The J gene is TRBJ2-7, the V gene TRBV6-1; D is undetermined. V shed 5 bases and J shed 2 bases, with 10 bases lying between them. The CDR3 is 13 residues long. Germline V CDR1 and CDR2: MNHNS, SASEGT. The CDR3 here is CASSFRIPYEQYF. CDR3 in DNA: TGTGCCAGCAGTTTTCGTATACCCTACGAGCAGTACTTC.

With respect to this clonotype: One base away lies a much larger clone, so this may be a sequencing read error. The gene calls are TRBV11-2 and TRBJ2-3; maybe TRBD2 (6 bases). The J call may be mistaken, given a closer DNA end match to TRBJ2-7. Germline V CDR1 and CDR2: SGHAT, FQNNGV. The CDR3 has 13 residues. CDR3 DNA sequence: TGTGCCAGCAGCCGGGTCGGGGGTCTTGAGCAGTACTTC. Translated: CASSRVGGLEQYF.

The sample holds many counts of this clonotype. This chain links TRBV5-6 with TRBJ2-1, with D hard to call. The germline V and J ends were trimmed by 5 bases and 3 bases, with 12 bases remaining between them. The CDR3 runs 14 residues. Germline V gives CDR1 SGHDT, CDR2 YYEEEE. The CDR3 loop is CASSMLADYNEQFF. The DNA of the CDR3 is TGTGCCAGCAGTATGTTGGCAGACTACAATGAGCAGTTCTTC.

The V and J genes are TRBV14 and TRBJ2-5; TRBD2 matches at 12 bases. The CDR3 is 15 residues long. V shed 5 bases and J 2 bases; nucleotides not matched to a gene: 3. Germline values: CDR1 SGHDN, CDR2 FVKESK. The CDR3 is CASSSLAGGQETQYF. The CDR3 bases are TGTGCCAGCAGCAGTCTAGCGGGAGGGCAAGAGACCCAGTACTTC.

CDR3 sequence: CASSFRGDEQFF. Here the CDR3 DNA reads TGTGCCAGCAGCTTCCGAGGCGATGAGCAGTTCTTC. The chain links TRBV7-2 to TRBJ2-7, with D uncertain. The tail of the sequence fits TRBJ2-1 better, so the J call may be wrong. This CDR3 is 12 amino acids long. Germline V lookup: CDR1 SGHTA, CDR2 FQGNSA.

This clonotype was recorded at least ten times. V usage is TRBV5-8 and J usage is TRBJ1-2; 11 bases line up with TRBD1. Germline lookup yields CDR1 SGHTS and CDR2 YDEGEE. V was pared by 6 bases and J by 8 bases, with 21 bases of the junction left unmatched. The CDR3 runs 18 residues. The CDR3 loop is CASIILRDRGEFEEGYTF. In nucleotides, the CDR3 is TGTGCCAGCATCATTTTGCGGGACAGGGGGGAGTTTGAAGAGGGCTACACCTTC.

This clonotype has a count of ten or more. The chain carries TRBV2 and TRBJ2-2; 8 nucleotides match TRBD1. The junction had 3 bases not matched to a gene; V was cut back by 5 bases and J by 1 base. The CDR3 loop spans 15 amino acids. Germline CDR1 SNHLY, CDR2 FYNNEI. The CDR3, as DNA: TGTGCCAGCAGTATACAGGGGGGGAACACCGGGGAGCTGTTTTTT. Translated: CASSIQGGNTGELFF.

In this sample, this clonotype turned up a few times. The junction shows a germline mismatch at one end, possibly a read error. The genes are TRBV19 and TRBJ2-7; D call uncertain. The CDR3 loop spans 12 amino acids. Germline V gene lookup returns CDR1 LNHDA and CDR2 SQIVND (reference sequence). CDR3 region: CASTGTHSPLHF. In DNA, the CDR3 is TGTGCCAGTACAGGAACTCATTCACCCCTCCACTTC.

This clonotype was seen ten or more times. The chain uses TRBV27 and TRBJ2-2; D unresolved. The CDR3 covers 11 residues. V lost 8 bases and J lost 2, with 3 bases in between. Germline V gives CDR1 MNHEY, CDR2 SMNVEV (reference sequence). The CDR3 DNA reads as TGTGCCAGCTATAACACCGGGGAGCTGTTTTTT. Residues: CASYNTGELFF.

V usage is TRBV6-1 and J usage is TRBJ2-3; perhaps TRBD1 as D (6 bases). The end of the DNA fits TRBJ2-7 better, so the J call may be wrong. Germline loops: CDR1 MNHNS, CDR2 SASEGT. This CDR3 has 17 residues. This CDR3 reads CASSVQRQALSSYEQYF. The CDR3 DNA sequence: TGTGCCAGCAGTGTTCAACGACAGGCACTTAGCTCCTACGAGCAGTACTTC.

V gene TRBV5-1 combines with J gene TRBJ2-2; TRBD1 matches 8 bases. With V trimmed by 5 bases and J by 6 bases, 9 bases remained unmatched. Germline values: CDR1 SGHRS, CDR2 YFSETQ. This CDR3 is built from 15 residues. The CDR3 reads CASRRVQGASGELFF. The CDR3 DNA sequence: TGCGCCAGCAGAAGGGTGCAGGGGGCGTCCGGGGAGCTGTTTTTT.

This clonotype was observed at least ten times. This chain links TRBV5-4 with TRBJ2-2; 8 bases agree with TRBD1. With V trimmed by 4 bases and J by 1 base, 9 bases remained unmatched. The CDR3 is 17 amino acids. Germline CDR1 is SGHNT and CDR2 is YYREEE (reference sequence). The CDR3 loop reads CASSQAPGQVNTGELFF. CDR3 nucleotide sequence: TGTGCCAGCAGCCAAGCACCGGGACAGGTGAACACCGGGGAGCTGTTTTTT.

This clonotype appeared a single time. This may arise from a read error, as a much more abundant clone is one base away. This chain uses TRBV18 with TRBJ2-1, with 10 positions matching TRBD2. The last part of the DNA fits TRBJ2-7 better; the J call may be wrong. The germline V gene encodes CDR1 KGHSH and CDR2 LQKENI. The CDR3 is 17 amino acids. The CDR3 loop reads CASSPLSTSGAYNEQYF. CDR3 sequence (DNA): TGTGCCAGCTCCCCCCTTTCAACTAGCGGGGCTTACAATGAGCAGTACTTC.

This clonotype has a handful of counts. This may be a read error, as it is one base from a much larger clone. J is TRBJ2-5 and V is TRBV2, with 7 bases identical to TRBD2. The CDR3 runs 12 residues. With V trimmed by 9 bases and J by 5 bases, 6 bases remained unmatched. Per germline, CDR1 SNHLY and CDR2 FYNNEI. The CDR3 DNA follows: TGTGCCAGGGGGGGGACGGACGAGACCCAGTACTTC. Translated, it gives CARGGTDETQYF.

This clonotype was seen many times. This chain joins TRBV10-3 and TRBJ2-5; 9 bases fit TRBD1. The CDR3 sequence is 15 residues long. Trimming took 7 bases from V and 2 from J; bases not matched to a gene: 8. Germline CDR1 and CDR2: ENHRY and SYGVKD. The CDR3 protein is CAIIFGQGSQETQYF. The CDR3 DNA reads as TGTGCCATCATATTTGGACAGGGGTCTCAAGAGACCCAGTACTTC.